The rows below give T cell receptor beta chains drawn from one sample of a study of control samples from healthy donors and cancer patients. Generated by immunoSEQ multiplex PCR, the TCRdb table keeps only in-frame clones and is missing some. Of 100,000 to 150,000 clones listed, around 92% are singletons. Sequenced material: PBMCs. The receptors were sampled from a man older than 75 with head and neck cancer. The CDR3 runs from the conserved cysteine through the conserved F or W. The D gene is left open where the match is weak. The listing skips clone size in some rows; elsewhere it reads once, few, many or a size class.

>TRBJ2-6|.|TRBV19|.
CASSPGQSGANVLTF
TGTGCCAGTAGTCCCGGACAGTCCGGGGCCAACGTCCTGACTTTC
>TRBJ2-6|.|TRBV9|.
CASSLSGSRGANVLTF
TGTGCCAGCAGCCTGTCGGGGTCCCGGGGGGCCAACGTCCTGACTTTC
>TRBJ1-5|.|TRBV7-9|TRBD1
CASSSTGYRDQPQHF
TGTGCCAGCAGCTCGACAGGGTATCGGGATCAGCCCCAGCATTTT
>TRBJ2-5|.|TRBV27|.
CASSLRERETQYF
TGTGCCAGCAGTTTAAGGGAGCGGGAGACCCAGTACTTC
>TRBJ2-7|once|TRBV10-1|.
CASSAGIGVSLEQYF
TGCGCCAGCAGCGCCGGCATCGGGGTTTCGCTCGAGCAGTACTTC
>TRBJ2-7|.|TRBV18|TRBD2
CASSTRGTSLYEQYF
TGTGCCAGCTCAACACGAGGGACTAGCCTCTACGAGCAGTACTTC
>TRBJ2-7|few|TRBV4-2|.
CASSHDLGYEQYF
TGTGCCAGCAGCCACGACTTAGGCTACGAGCAGTACTTC
>TRBJ2-1|.|TRBV29-1|.
CSVVGLAIRYEQFF
TGCAGCGTTGTAGGTCTAGCGATTAGATATGAGCAGTTCTTC
>TRBJ2-7|.|TRBV7-9|TRBD1
CASSLVVGTGAHEQYF
TGTGCCAGCAGCTTAGTTGTTGGGACAGGGGCCCACGAGCAGTACTTC
>TRBJ1-6|.|TRBV25-1|.
CASSEALATLHF
TGTGCCAGCAGTGAAGCGCTAGCGACCCTCCACTTT
>TRBJ1-2|.|TRBV19|TRBD1
CASSKLSTGDGYTF
TGTGCCAGTAGTAAACTCTCGACAGGGGATGGCTACACCTTC
>TRBJ2-1|.|TRBV5-4|TRBD2
CASSLGLAGASPEQFF
TGTGCCAGCAGCTTGGGACTAGCGGGAGCCTCTCCTGAGCAGTTCTTC
>TRBJ1-2|.|TRBV29-1|.
CSVDRRGPAGWTPNYGYTF
TGCAGCGTTGACCGGCGTGGGCCCGCCGGGTGGACTCCTAACTATGGCTACACCTTC
>TRBJ2-5|.|TRBV2|TRBD1
CASRPGQGAQETQYF
TGTGCCAGCAGGCCGGGACAGGGGGCTCAAGAGACCCAGTACTTC
>TRBJ2-5|.|TRBV10-3|.
CAISQDTRAQYF
TGTGCCATCAGCCAAGATACACGGGCCCAGTACTTC
>TRBJ2-2|.|TRBV4-3|TRBD2
CASSQEPSGSRYTGELFF
TGCGCCAGCAGCCAAGAGCCTAGCGGGAGTCGTTACACCGGGGAGCTGTTTTTT
>TRBJ1-1|.|TRBV30|.
CAWSVGGGAEAFF
TGTGCCTGGAGTGTAGGTGGGGGCGCTGAAGCTTTCTTT
>TRBJ2-5|.|TRBV3-1/TRBV3-2|TRBD2
CASSSRGGQETQYF
TGTGCCAGCAGCTCCCGGGGGGGTCAAGAGACCCAGTACTTC
>TRBJ1-2|.|TRBV19|TRBD1
CASRQTGLHGYTF
TGTGCCAGTAGACAGACAGGGTTGCATGGCTACACCTTC
>TRBJ1-2|.|TRBV4-1|TRBD1
CASSQDETGYYGYTF
TGCGCCAGCAGCCAAGATGAGACAGGGTACTATGGCTACACCTTC
>TRBJ1-1|.|TRBV29-1|.
CSVGTPNTEAFF
TGCAGCGTTGGAACTCCGAACACTGAAGCTTTCTTT
>TRBJ1-5|once|TRBV18|TRBD1
CASSPTTGSQPQHF
TGTGCCAGCTCACCCACGACAGGGAGCCAGCCCCAGCATTTT
>TRBJ2-2|once|TRBV6-1|.
CASSELGQGNTGELFF
TGTGCCAGCAGTGAGCTTGGGCAGGGGAACACCGGGGAGCTGTTTTTT
>TRBJ2-7|.|TRBV9|TRBD2
CASSQTSGFYEQYF
TGTGCCAGCAGTCAAACTAGCGGGTTCTACGAGCAGTACTTC
>TRBJ2-6|.|TRBV10-1|TRBD1
CASSETRGPGANVLTF
TGCGCCAGCAGTGAGACCAGGGGGCCTGGGGCCAACGTCCTGACTTTC
>TRBJ2-4|.|TRBV6-6|.
CASSSRGLAKNIQYF
TGTGCCAGCAGTAGCAGAGGCCTAGCCAAAAACATTCAGTACTTC
>TRBJ1-1|.|TRBV2|.
CASSGDGEAFF
TGTGCCAGCAGTGGGGACGGTGAAGCTTTCTTT
>TRBJ1-5|.|TRBV4-1|.
CASSQEIPNQPQHF
TGCGCCAGCAGCCAAGAAATTCCCAATCAGCCCCAGCATTTT
>TRBJ1-2|.|TRBV14|.
CASSQDRAYGYTF
TGTGCCAGCAGCCAAGACAGGGCTTACGGCTACACCTTC
>TRBJ2-7|once|TRBV3-1/TRBV3-2|TRBD2
CATGTSGGAYEQYF
TGTGCCACCGGGACTAGCGGGGGGGCCTACGAGCAGTACTTC
>TRBJ1-1|.|TRBV6-1|.
CASSEQGETEAFF
TGTGCCAGCAGTGAACAGGGTGAGACTGAAGCTTTCTTT
>TRBJ1-2|once|TRBV3-1/TRBV3-2|.
CASAYGDRGGYTF
TGTGCCAGCGCCTATGGGGACCGCGGGGGCTACACCTTC
>TRBJ2-3|.|TRBV5-1|TRBD2
CASSIRTSGDGDTQYF
TGCGCCAGCAGCATCCGGACTAGCGGGGACGGAGATACGCAGTATTTT
>TRBJ2-1|once|TRBV15|TRBD2
CATSRDIGTSGIYNEQFF
TGTGCCACCAGCAGAGATATAGGGACTAGCGGGATCTACAATGAGCAGTTCTTC
>TRBJ1-4|.|TRBV10-3|.
CAISESGSEKLFF
TGTGCCATCAGTGAGTCGGGGAGTGAAAAACTGTTTTTT
>TRBJ1-4|.|TRBV5-5|.
CASSFLAGGLNEKLFF
TGTGCCAGCAGCTTCCTAGCGGGGGGGCTTAATGAAAAACTGTTTTTT
>TRBJ2-5|.|TRBV21-1|.
CASSQINGTGEETQYF
TGTGCCAGCAGCCAGATAAACGGGACAGGGGAAGAGACCCAGTACTTC
>TRBJ2-1|.|TRBV29-1|.
CSVQLRTGTNYNEQFF
TGCAGCGTACAGCTACGTACCGGGACCAACTACAATGAGCAGTTCTTC
>TRBJ2-5|.|TRBV5-1|TRBD2
CASSLSGGARETQYF
TGCGCCAGCAGCCTTAGCGGGGGGGCCCGGGAGACCCAGTACTTC
>TRBJ2-3|.|TRBV7-9|TRBD1
CASSSGTGGGDTQYF
TGTGCCAGCAGCTCCGGGACAGGGGGCGGAGATACGCAGTATTTT
>TRBJ1-2|.|TRBV20-1|.
CSAIKSYGYTF
TGCAGTGCTATAAAGTCCTATGGCTACACCTTC
>TRBJ1-1|.|TRBV19|.
CASSIGATEAFF
TGTGCCAGTAGTATTGGGGCCACTGAAGCTTTCTTT
>TRBJ1-6|.|TRBV10-1|.
CASSDPGENSPLHF
TGCGCCAGCAGTGATCCGGGGGAGAATTCACCCCTCCACTTT
>TRBJ2-7|.|TRBV6-7|.
CASSHWDQSYEQYF
TGTGCCAGCAGTCATTGGGACCAGTCCTACGAGCAGTACTTC
>TRBJ2-3|.|TRBV7-9|.
CASSLWQLADTQYF
TGTGCCAGCAGCTTATGGCAGTTGGCAGATACGCAGTATTTT
>TRBJ2-7|.|TRBV13|.
CASSPFRSSYEQYF
TGTGCCAGCAGTCCCTTTAGGAGCTCCTACGAGCAGTACTTC
>TRBJ2-7|few|TRBV27|.
CASSFRDTVYEQYF
TGTGCCAGCAGTTTCCGGGACACCGTCTACGAGCAGTACTTC